This T cell receptor (beta chain) was observed in a study of cytomegalovirus exposure and HLA in healthy donors. Study-wide findings and caveats: Subsequent analysis found a tendency for first-cohort TCR clusters to co-occur within the roughly 130 validation repertoires.

This CDR3 has 14 amino acids. V shed 4 bases, J shed 0 bases, and the junction held 2 bases outside the gene matches. CDR1 LNHDA and CDR2 SQIVND come from the germline V gene (reference sequence). TCRdb's table, derived via immunoSEQ multiplex PCR, lists solely in-frame clones and lacks some. In the table there are roughly 150,000 clones, roughly 90% of which are singletons. As to this clone: The antigen remains undetermined.

V is TRBV19 and J is TRBJ2-7, with TRBD1 identical over 8 bases. This sequence was found in a woman aged 30 to 39 in good health and CMV-seronegative. The specimen sequenced was PBMCs. As DNA, the CDR3 is TGTGCCAGTAGTAGGGACAGGTTCTCCTACGAGCAGTACTTC. Its protein is CASSRDRFSYEQYF.